This T cell receptor (beta chain) was found in a study of shared clonotypes between healthy human individuals. Clones were sequenced by immunoSEQ multiplex PCR, and TCRdb holds only the in-frame ones, with some missing. The profile shows approximately 740,000 clones, around 72% of them singletons. In the CD4+ fraction, cells were divided into CD45RA+ naive and CD45RA-negative memory subsets. V dropped 4 bases and J dropped 8; count of bases not matched to a gene: 8. The CDR3 covers 16 residues. The germline CDR1 and CDR2 sequences are SGHNT and YYREEE (reference sequence). This receptor was obtained from a woman in her 30s in good health. V usage is TRBV5-4 and J usage is TRBJ2-3; 15 bases are a match to TRBD2. Material for sequencing was memory CD4+ T cells sorted from blood. Specified subset: CD45RA-negative fraction. The CDR3 DNA reads as TGTGCCAGCAGCACAGGACTAGCGGGAGGGAGCGGTACGCAGTATTTT. Its translation is CASSTGLAGGSGTQYF.